The entry below describes one T cell receptor (beta chain). Germline-derived CDR1 and CDR2 are SQVTM and ANQGSEA. The CDR3 length is 14 residues. V was trimmed by 0 bases and J by 3 bases, leaving 12 bases between them. TCRdb reprocessed the 5' RACE reads via MiXCR and lists one record per CDR3 protein. The repertoire holds hundreds of thousands of distinct CDR3 sequences, with 9% to 15% as singletons. The data originate from a study of identical twins. These same records also appear under a second study, on yellow fever vaccine responses in identical twins.

The receptor comes from a woman under 30 in good health. The chain combines TRBV29-1 with TRBJ2-7, with D uncertain. Sequencing input: PBMCs. In DNA, the CDR3 is TGCAGCGTTGAAGACCCGCCAAACTACTACGAGCAGTACTTC. Translation gives CSVEDPPNYYEQYF.